This TCR beta chain was found in a study of T cell repertoires in cytomegalovirus infection. Study results and caveats: Clonotypes of TCR beta that were HLA-C-restricted and CMV-specific dominated the ex vivo response.

TCRdb processed the reads anew with MiXCR; each CDR3 protein has one entry. Among about 310,000 distinct CDR3 sequences, 8% to 10% were seen once, and the ten largest hold more than 2.5%. Per germline, CDR1 SGDLS and CDR2 YYNGEE. CDR3 size: 12 residues. Trimming removed 3 bases at V and 6 bases at J, with 7 bases between. On this clonotype: The antigen remains undetermined.

The TCR sequence derives from a human donor in good health (CMV status not recorded). Some clones in this sample may be carry-over from other donors' samples. The sequenced sample consisted of PBMCs. This sequence joins TRBV9 and TRBJ2-1; D not resolved. CDR3 region: CASSESTNEQFF. Here the CDR3 DNA reads TGTGCCAGCAGCGAGTCTACCAATGAGCAGTTCTTC.